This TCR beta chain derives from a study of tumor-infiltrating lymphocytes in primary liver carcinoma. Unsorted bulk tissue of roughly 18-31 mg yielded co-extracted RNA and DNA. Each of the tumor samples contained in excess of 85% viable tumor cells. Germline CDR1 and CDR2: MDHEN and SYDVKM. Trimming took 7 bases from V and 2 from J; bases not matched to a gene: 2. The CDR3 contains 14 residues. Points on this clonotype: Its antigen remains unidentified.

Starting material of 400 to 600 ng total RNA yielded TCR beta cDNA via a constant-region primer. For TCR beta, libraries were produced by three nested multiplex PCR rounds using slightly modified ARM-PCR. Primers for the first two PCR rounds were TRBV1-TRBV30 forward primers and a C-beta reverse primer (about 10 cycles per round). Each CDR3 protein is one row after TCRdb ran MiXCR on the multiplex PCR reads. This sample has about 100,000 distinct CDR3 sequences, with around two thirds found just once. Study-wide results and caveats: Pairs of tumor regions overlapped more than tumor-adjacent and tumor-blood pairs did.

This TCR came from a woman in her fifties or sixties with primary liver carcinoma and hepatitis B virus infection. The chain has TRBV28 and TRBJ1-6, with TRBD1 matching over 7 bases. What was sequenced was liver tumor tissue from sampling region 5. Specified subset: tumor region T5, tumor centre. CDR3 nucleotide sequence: TGTGCCAGCATGCAGGGGGCCTATAATTCACCCCTCCACTTT. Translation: CASMQGAYNSPLHF.